This TCR beta chain is from a study of blood T cells in healthy people across ages. Next came a second PCR, run for about 6 to 11 cycles, which used a sample-barcoded 5' primer along with a J-beta primer mix. Each CDR3 protein is one row after TCRdb ran MiXCR on the 5' RACE reads. The sample yields 600,000 to 1,000,000 distinct CDR3 sequences, roughly 60% seen once. This CDR3 comprises 13 residues. V was cut by 7 bases and J by 10 bases, with 20 bases left in between. Per the germline V gene, CDR1 is SQVTM and CDR2 is ANQGSEA. The J gene is TRBJ2-1, the V gene TRBV29-1; D is perhaps TRBD1 or TRBD2 (6 bases each). Material for sequencing was blood. This sequence originates from a man aged 30 to 39 in good health. This CDR3 is CSAEGLQGGEQFF. In DNA form, the CDR3 reads TGCAGCGCGGAAGGACTGCAAGGGGGGGAGCAGTTCTTC.